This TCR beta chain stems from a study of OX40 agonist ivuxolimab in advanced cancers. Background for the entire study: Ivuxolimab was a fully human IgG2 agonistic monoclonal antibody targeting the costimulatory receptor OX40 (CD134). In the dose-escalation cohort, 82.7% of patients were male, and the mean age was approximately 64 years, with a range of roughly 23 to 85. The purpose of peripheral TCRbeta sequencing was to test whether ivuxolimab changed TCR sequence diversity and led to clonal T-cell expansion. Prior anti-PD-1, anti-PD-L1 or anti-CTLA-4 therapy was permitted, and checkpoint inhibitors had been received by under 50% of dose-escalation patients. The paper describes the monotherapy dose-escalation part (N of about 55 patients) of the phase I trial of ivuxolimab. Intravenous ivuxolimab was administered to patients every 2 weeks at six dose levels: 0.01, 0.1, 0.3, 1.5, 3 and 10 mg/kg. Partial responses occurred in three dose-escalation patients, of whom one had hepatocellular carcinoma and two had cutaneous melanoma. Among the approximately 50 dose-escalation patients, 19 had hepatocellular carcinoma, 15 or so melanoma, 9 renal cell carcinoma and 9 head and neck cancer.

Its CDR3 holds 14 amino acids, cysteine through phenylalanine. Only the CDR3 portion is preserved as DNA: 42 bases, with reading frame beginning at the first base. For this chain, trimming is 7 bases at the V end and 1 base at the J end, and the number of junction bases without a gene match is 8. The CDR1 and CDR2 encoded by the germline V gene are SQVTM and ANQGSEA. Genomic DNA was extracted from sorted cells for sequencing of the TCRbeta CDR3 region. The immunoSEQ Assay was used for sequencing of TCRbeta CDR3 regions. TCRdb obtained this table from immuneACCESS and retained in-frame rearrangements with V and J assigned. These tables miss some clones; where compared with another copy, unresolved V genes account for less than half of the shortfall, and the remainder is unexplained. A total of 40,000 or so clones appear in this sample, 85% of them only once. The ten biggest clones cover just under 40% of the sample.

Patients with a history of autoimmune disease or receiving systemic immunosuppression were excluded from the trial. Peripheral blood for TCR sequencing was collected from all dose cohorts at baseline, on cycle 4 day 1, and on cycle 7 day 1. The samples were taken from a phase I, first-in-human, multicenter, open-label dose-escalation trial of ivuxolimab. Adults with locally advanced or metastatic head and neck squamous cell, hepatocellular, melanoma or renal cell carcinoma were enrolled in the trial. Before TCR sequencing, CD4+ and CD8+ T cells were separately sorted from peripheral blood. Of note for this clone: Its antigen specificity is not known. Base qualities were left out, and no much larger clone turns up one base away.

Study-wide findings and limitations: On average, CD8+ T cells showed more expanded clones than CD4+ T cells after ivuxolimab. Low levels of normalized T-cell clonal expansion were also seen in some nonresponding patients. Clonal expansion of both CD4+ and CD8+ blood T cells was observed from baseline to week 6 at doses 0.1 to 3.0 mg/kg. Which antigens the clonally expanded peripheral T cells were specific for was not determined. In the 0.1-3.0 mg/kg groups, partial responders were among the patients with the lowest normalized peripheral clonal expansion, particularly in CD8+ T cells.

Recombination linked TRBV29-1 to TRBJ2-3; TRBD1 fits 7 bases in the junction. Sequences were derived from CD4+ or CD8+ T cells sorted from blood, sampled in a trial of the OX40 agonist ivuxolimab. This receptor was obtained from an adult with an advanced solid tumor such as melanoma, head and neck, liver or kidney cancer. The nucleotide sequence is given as TGCAGCGCTAAAACCGGACAGGGCACAGATACGCAGTATTTT. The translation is CSAKTGQGTDTQYF.